The present TCR beta chain was sequenced within a study of T-cell memory formation after mild COVID-19. About the study: Largely donor-specific TCR clusters were found. Study-wide results and limits: Day 37-peaking second-wave clones had unconfirmed SARS-CoV-2 specificity.

This clonotype has just a few counts. Antigen: not known. TCR alpha and TCR beta cDNA libraries with sample barcodes and UMIs came from 5'RACE using constant-segment primers. Using its own MiXCR run on the 5' RACE reads, TCRdb lists one record per CDR3 protein. The table shows approximately 250,000 distinct CDR3 sequences, with 15% to 20% occurring only once. This CDR3 spans 14 amino acids. The V end lost 4 bases, the J end lost 4 bases, and 13 bases lay between the germline ends. The J gene is TRBJ1-2, the V gene TRBV12-3 or TRBV12-4; unclear D gene. The sample consisted of PBMCs or a T cell subset sorted from them (not recorded which). This receptor was identified in a man in his late teens or twenties who had mild COVID-19 (a few samples of this study predate the infection). Cell type and time point are not known. The CDR3 DNA sequence: TGTGCCAGCAGTTACGAGTCTGTAGGCTATGGCTACACCTTC. Its translation is CASSYESVGYGYTF.